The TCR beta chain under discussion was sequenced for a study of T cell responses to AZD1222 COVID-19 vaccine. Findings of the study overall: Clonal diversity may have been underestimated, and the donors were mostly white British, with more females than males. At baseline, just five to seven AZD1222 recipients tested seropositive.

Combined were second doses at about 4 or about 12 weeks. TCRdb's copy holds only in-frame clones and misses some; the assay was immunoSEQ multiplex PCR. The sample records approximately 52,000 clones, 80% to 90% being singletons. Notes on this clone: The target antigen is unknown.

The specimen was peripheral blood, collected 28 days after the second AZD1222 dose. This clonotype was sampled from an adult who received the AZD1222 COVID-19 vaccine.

CDR3 nucleotides: TGTGCCAGCACCCCCCAGGGATTCAGCTCCTACAATGAGCAGTTCTTC. This codes for CASTPQGFSSYNEQFF. The chain couples TRBV11-2 to TRBJ2-1, with a weak D call TRBD1 (5 bases). V gave up 7 bases and J gave up 0 bases, with 16 bases separating them. This CDR3 spans 16 amino acids. The germline gives CDR1 SGHAT, CDR2 FQNNGV.